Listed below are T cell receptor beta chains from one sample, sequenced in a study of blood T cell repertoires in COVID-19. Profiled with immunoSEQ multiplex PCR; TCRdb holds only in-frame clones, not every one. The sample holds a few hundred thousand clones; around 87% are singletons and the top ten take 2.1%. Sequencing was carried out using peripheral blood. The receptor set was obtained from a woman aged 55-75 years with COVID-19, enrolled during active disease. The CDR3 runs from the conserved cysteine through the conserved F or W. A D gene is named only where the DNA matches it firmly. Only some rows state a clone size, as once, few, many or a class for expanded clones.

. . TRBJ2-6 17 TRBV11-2 CASIPSLGRPGANVLTF TGTGCCAGCATCCCGTCGTTGGGGAGACCTGGGGCCAACGTCCTGACTTTC
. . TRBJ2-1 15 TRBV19 CASRIQEGGLGEQFF TGTGCCAGTAGAATACAGGAAGGGGGTCTTGGTGAGCAGTTCTTC
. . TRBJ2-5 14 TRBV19 CASSPGLAEETQYF TGTGCCAGTAGTCCTGGGCTAGCTGAAGAGACCCAGTACTTC
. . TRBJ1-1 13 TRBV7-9 CASSLSRATEAFF TGTGCCAGCAGCTTATCCCGAGCCACTGAAGCTTTCTTT
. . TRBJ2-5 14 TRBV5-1 CASSLGPAQETQYF TGCGCCAGCAGCTTGGGGCCCGCACAAGAGACCCAGTACTTC
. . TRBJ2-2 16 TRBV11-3 CASSLGGGGDTGELFF TGTGCCAGCAGCTTAGGGGGAGGAGGGGACACCGGGGAGCTGTTTTTT
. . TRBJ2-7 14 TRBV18 CASSPGVEGTPQYF TGTGCCAGCTCACCGGGGGTGGAGGGGACCCCGCAGTACTTC
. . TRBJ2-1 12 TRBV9 CASSPLEDEQFF TGTGCCAGCAGCCCCCTCGAGGATGAGCAGTTCTTC
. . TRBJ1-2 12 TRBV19 CASTTGIYGYTF TGTGCCAGCACCACAGGAATCTATGGCTACACCTTC
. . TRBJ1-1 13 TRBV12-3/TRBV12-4 CASRDSGNTEAFF TGTGCCAGCAGGGACAGTGGGAACACTGAAGCTTTCTTT
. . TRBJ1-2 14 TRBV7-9 CASSLARRQFGYTF TGTGCCAGCAGCTTAGCCCGTAGACAATTTGGCTACACCTTC
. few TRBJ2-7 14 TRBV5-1 CASSEGGSSYEQYF TGCGCCAGCAGTGAGGGCGGTAGCTCCTACGAGCAGTACTTC
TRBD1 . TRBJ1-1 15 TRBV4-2 CASSQRDRQNTEAFF TGTGCCAGCAGCCAAAGGGACAGACAGAACACTGAAGCTTTCTTT
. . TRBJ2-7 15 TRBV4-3 CASSQVGQASYEQYF TGCGCCAGCAGCCAAGTTGGGCAGGCCTCCTACGAGCAGTACTTC
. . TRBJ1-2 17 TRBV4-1 CASSQGLRDTPNYGYTF TGCGCCAGCAGCCAAGGGCTCCGGGACACCCCTAACTATGGCTACACCTTC
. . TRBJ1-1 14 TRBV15 CATSRDSWATEAFF TGTGCCACCAGCAGAGATTCCTGGGCCACTGAAGCTTTCTTT
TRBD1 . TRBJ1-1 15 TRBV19 CASSIGTGGGTEAFF TGTGCCAGTAGTATAGGAACAGGGGGAGGGACTGAAGCTTTCTTT
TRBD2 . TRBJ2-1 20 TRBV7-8 CASSFPGTSGGALLDNEQFF TGTGCCAGCAGCTTTCCCGGGACTAGCGGGGGGGCACTTTTGGACAATGAGCAGTTCTTC
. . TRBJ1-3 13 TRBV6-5 CASSLGSGNTIYF TGTGCCAGCAGCCTCGGGTCTGGAAACACCATATATTTT
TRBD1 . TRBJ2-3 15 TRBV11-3 CASSRTGGGTDTQYF TGTGCCAGCAGCCGAACAGGGGGCGGGACAGATACGCAGTATTTT
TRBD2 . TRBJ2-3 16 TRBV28 CASSPSLRGDTDTQYF TGTGCCAGCAGCCCCTCTTTGCGGGGGGACACAGATACGCAGTATTTT
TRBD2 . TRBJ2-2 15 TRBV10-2 CASSESRGVGGELFF TGCGCCAGCAGTGAGTCGCGGGGGGTTGGCGGGGAGCTGTTTTTT
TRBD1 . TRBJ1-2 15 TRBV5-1 CASSLGSGGNYGYTF TGCGCCAGCAGCTTGGGGTCAGGGGGGAACTATGGCTACACCTTC
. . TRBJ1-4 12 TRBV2 CASGQTNEKLFF TGTGCCAGCGGGCAGACAAATGAAAAACTGTTTTTT
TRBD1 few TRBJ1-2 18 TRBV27 CASSFRPGTGGGNYGYTF TGTGCCAGCAGTTTCCGTCCCGGGACAGGGGGCGGTAACTATGGCTACACCTTC
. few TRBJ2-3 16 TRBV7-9 CASSGKGEGSTDTQYF TGTGCCAGCAGCGGTAAGGGGGAAGGCAGCACAGATACGCAGTATTTT
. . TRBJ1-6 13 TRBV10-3 CATTQEYNSPLHF TGTGCCACTACGCAAGAATATAATTCACCCCTCCACTTT
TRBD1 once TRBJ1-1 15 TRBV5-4 CASSLDGTDLWEAFF TGTGCCAGCAGCTTGGACGGGACAGACCTTTGGGAAGCTTTCTTT
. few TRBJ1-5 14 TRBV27 CASSLSGHSQPQHF TGTGCCAGCAGTTTATCGGGACATTCGCAGCCCCAGCATTTT
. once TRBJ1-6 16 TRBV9 CASSVALRERDSPLHF TGTGCCAGCAGCGTAGCACTCAGGGAGCGGGATTCACCCCTCCACTTT
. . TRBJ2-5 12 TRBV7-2 CASSFNKETQYF TGTGCCAGCAGCTTTAATAAAGAGACCCAGTACTTC
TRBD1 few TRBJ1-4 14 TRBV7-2 CASSLARGSEKLFF TGTGCCAGCAGCTTAGCCAGGGGGTCTGAAAAACTGTTTTTT
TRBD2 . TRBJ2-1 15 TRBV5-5 CASSAPGGHNNEQFF TGTGCCAGCAGCGCTCCGGGGGGTCACAACAATGAGCAGTTCTTC
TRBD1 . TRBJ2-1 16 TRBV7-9 CASSSIRDRDYNEQFF TGTGCCAGCAGCTCAATTAGGGACAGGGACTACAATGAGCAGTTCTTC
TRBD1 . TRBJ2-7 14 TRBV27 CASSLGTGFLEQYF TGTGCCAGCAGTTTGGGGACAGGTTTTCTCGAGCAGTACTTC
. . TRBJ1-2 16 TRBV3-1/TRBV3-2 CASSRNSGTVYYGYTF TGTGCCAGCAGCCGAAACAGCGGGACTGTATACTATGGCTACACCTTC
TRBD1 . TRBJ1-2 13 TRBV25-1 CASRQGAGYGYTF TGTGCCAGCAGACAGGGGGCCGGGTATGGCTACACCTTC
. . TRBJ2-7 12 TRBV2 CASRGLSYEQYF TGTGCCAGCAGGGGACTTTCCTACGAGCAGTACTTC
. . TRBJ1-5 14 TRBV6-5 CASSYAGRDQPQHF TGTGCCAGCAGTTACGCGGGGAGAGATCAGCCCCAGCATTTT
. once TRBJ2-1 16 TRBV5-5 CASSLSAGQNYNEQFF TGTGCCAGCAGCTTGTCTGCGGGACAGAACTACAATGAGCAGTTCTTC
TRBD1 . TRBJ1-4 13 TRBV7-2 CASSPDRGRQLFF TGTGCCAGCAGCCCGGACAGGGGGAGGCAACTGTTTTTT